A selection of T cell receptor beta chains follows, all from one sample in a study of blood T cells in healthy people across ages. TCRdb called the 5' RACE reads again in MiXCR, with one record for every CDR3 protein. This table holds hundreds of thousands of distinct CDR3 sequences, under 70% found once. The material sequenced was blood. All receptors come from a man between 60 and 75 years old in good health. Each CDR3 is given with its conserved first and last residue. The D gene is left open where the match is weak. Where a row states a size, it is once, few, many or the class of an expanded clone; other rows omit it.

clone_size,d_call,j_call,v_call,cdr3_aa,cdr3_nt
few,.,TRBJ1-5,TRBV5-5,CASSLGYRDDQPQHF,TGTGCCAGCAGCTTGGGCTACAGGGACGATCAGCCCCAGCATTTT
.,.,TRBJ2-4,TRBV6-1,CASSTSRDGSNQYF,TGTGCCAGCAGTACAAGCCGGGACGGAAGTAATCAGTACTTC
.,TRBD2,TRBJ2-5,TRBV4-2,CASSRRPGLAETQYF,TGTGCCAGCAGCCGAAGACCGGGACTAGCGGAGACCCAGTACTTC
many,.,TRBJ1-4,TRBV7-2,CASSIQRGPNEKLFF,TGTGCCAGCAGCATCCAACGGGGCCCTAATGAAAAACTGTTTTTT
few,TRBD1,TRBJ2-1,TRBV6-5,CASSYSPRTGFEQFF,TGTGCCAGCAGTTACTCCCCCCGGACAGGGTTTGAGCAGTTCTTC
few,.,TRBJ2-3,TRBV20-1,CSARTGIDTQYF,TGCAGTGCTAGAACAGGGATAGATACGCAGTATTTT
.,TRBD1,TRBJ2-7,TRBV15,CATSRGGTAYEQYF,TGTGCCACCAGCAGAGGAGGGACAGCCTACGAGCAGTACTTC
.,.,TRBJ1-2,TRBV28,CASSYVAGYGYTF,TGTGCCAGCAGTTATGTGGCAGGGTATGGCTACACCTTC
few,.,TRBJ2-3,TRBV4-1,CASSQSSNTDTQYF,TGCGCCAGCAGCCAATCCAGCAACACAGATACGCAGTATTTT
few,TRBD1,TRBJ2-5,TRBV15,CATSSRRGQGQETQYF,TGTGCCACCAGCAGCCGCAGGGGGCAAGGGCAAGAGACCCAGTACTTC
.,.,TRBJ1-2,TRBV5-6,CASSLMLGRNYGYTF,TGTGCCAGCAGCTTGATGTTGGGACGGAACTATGGCTACACCTTC
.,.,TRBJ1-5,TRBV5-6,CASSHQGYKQPQHF,TGTGCCAGCAGCCATCAGGGGTATAAGCAGCCCCAGCATTTT
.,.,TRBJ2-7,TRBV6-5,CASSPDRSQYEQYF,TGTGCCAGCAGCCCCGACAGGAGTCAGTACGAGCAGTACTTC
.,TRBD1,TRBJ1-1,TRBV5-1,CASSRTGTGTEAFF,TGCGCCAGCAGCCGGACAGGGACCGGCACTGAAGCTTTCTTT
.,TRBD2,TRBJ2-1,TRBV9,CASSVATSGGSEQFF,TGTGCCAGCAGCGTAGCTACTAGCGGGGGTAGTGAGCAGTTCTTC
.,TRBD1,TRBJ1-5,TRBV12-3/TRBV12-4,CASSLSGQGVQPQHF,TGTGCCAGCAGTTTATCGGGACAGGGGGTTCAGCCCCAGCATTTT
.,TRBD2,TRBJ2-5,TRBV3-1,CASGPASGGRETQYF,TGTGCCAGCGGTCCTGCTAGCGGGGGGCGAGAGACCCAGTACTTC
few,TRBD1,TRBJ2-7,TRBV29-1,CSAVTGGLYEQYF,TGCAGCGCCGTGACAGGGGGCCTCTACGAGCAGTACTTC
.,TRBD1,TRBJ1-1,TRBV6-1,CASSTLDREHTEAFF,TGTGCCAGCAGTACTCTGGACAGGGAACACACTGAAGCTTTCTTT
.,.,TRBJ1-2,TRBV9,CASSVDFNYGYTF,TGTGCCAGCAGCGTCGATTTTAACTATGGCTACACCTTC
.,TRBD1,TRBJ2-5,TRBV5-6,CASSLNPGQNVQETQYF,TGTGCCAGCAGCTTGAATCCGGGACAGAATGTCCAAGAGACCCAGTACTTC
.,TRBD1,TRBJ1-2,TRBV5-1,CASSSGTGKYGYTF,TGCGCCAGCAGCTCCGGGACAGGGAAGTATGGCTACACCTTC
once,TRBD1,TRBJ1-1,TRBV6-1,CASSEGGTVGRRAFF,TGTGCCAGCAGTGAAGGAGGGACAGTTGGTCGGCGGGCTTTCTTT
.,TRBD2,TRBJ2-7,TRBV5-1,CASTMEASGDYEQYF,TGCGCCAGCACGATGGAGGCTAGCGGGGACTACGAGCAGTACTTC
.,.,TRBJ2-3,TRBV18,CASSPSQPPDTQYF,TGTGCCAGCTCACCATCCCAGCCACCAGATACGCAGTATTTT
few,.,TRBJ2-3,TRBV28,CASSFGLLGSSTDTQYF,TGTGCCAGCAGTTTCGGGCTCCTGGGTTCAAGCACAGATACGCAGTATTTT
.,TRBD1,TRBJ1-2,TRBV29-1,CSVLQGAGYTF,TGCAGCGTGCTACAGGGGGCGGGCTACACCTTC
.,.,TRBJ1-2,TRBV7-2,CASSIGGADYGYTF,TGTGCCAGCAGCATAGGGGGGGCCGACTATGGCTACACCTTC
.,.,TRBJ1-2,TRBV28,CASRLPWGSNHGYTF,TGTGCCAGCCGCCTCCCCTGGGGTTCTAACCATGGCTACACCTTC
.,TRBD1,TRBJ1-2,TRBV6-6,CASSYSTGQSHYGYTF,TGTGCCAGCAGTTACTCCACGGGACAGAGCCATTATGGCTACACCTTC
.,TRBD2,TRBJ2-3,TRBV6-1,CASKVAGRSTDTQYF,TGTGCCAGCAAGGTAGCGGGGCGTAGCACAGATACGCAGTATTTT
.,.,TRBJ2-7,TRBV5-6,CVSSLFEGGTYEQYF,TGTGTCAGCAGCTTGTTTGAGGGGGGCACCTACGAGCAGTACTTC
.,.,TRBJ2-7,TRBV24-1,CATSDGGYNEQYF,TGTGCCACCAGTGATGGGGGATACAATGAGCAGTACTTC
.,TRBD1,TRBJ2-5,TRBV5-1,CASSSGQGIETQYF,TGCGCCAGCAGCTCGGGACAGGGCATAGAGACCCAGTACTTC
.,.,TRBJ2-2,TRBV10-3,CAISDRALNTGELFF,TGTGCCATCAGTGACAGGGCCCTAAACACCGGGGAGCTGTTTTTT
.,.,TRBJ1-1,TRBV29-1,CSVETGAADTEAFF,TGCAGCGTTGAAACTGGGGCGGCGGACACTGAAGCTTTCTTT
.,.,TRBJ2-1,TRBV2,CASTRGASSYNEQFF,TGTGCCAGTACACGGGGGGCCAGCTCCTACAATGAGCAGTTCTTC
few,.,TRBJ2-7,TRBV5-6,CASSWARANNYEQYF,TGTGCCAGCAGCTGGGCCAGGGCGAACAATTACGAGCAGTACTTC
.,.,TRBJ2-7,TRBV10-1,CASSESTQGPYEQYF,TGCGCCAGCAGTGAGTCCACGCAGGGCCCCTACGAGCAGTACTTC
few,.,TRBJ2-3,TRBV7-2,CASSLEGPAGGTDTQYF,TGTGCCAGCAGCTTAGAAGGCCCCGCCGGAGGCACAGATACGCAGTATTTT
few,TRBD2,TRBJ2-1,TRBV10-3,CAISGRRGLAGRQSYNEQFF,TGTGCCATCAGTGGCCGCCGCGGGCTAGCGGGGCGTCAGTCCTACAATGAGCAGTTCTTC
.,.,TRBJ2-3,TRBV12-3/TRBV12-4,CASSFFTNPGSSRDTQYF,TGTGCCAGCAGTTTTTTTACCAATCCGGGATCAAGCCGGGATACGCAGTATTTT
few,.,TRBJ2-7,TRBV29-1,CSVEGRGPSYEQYF,TGCAGCGTTGAAGGAAGGGGTCCCTCCTACGAGCAGTACTTC
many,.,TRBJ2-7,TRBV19,CATVGGGYEQYF,TGTGCGACCGTCGGGGGCGGATACGAGCAGTACTTC
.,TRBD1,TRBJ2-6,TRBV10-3,CAISESETGGTGANVLTF,TGTGCCATCAGTGAGTCGGAGACAGGGGGGACTGGGGCCAACGTCCTGACTTTC
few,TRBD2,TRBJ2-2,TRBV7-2,CASSRRTSGVPGELFF,TGTGCCAGCAGCCGGAGGACTAGCGGGGTGCCCGGGGAGCTGTTTTTT
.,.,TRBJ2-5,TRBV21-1,CASSKWKRQGWETQYF,TGTGCCAGCAGCAAATGGAAACGACAGGGGTGGGAGACCCAGTACTTC